A selection of T cell receptor beta chains follows, all from one sample in a study of OX40 agonist ivuxolimab in advanced cancers. Method: immunoSEQ multiplex PCR; TCRdb's copy keeps in-frame clones and lacks some. This sample has 75,000 to 80,000 clones, with 87% found just once. Sequencing used CD4+ or CD8+ T cells sorted from blood, obtained in a trial of the OX40 agonist ivuxolimab. The receptors originated from an adult with an advanced solid tumor such as melanoma, head and neck, liver or kidney cancer. CDR3s include the opening cysteine and the closing phenylalanine or tryptophan. Fields, in order: V gene, clone size, J gene, D gene, CDR3 protein, CDR3 DNA. D genes are given only for firm matches. The size field is filled for only some rows; it gives once, few, many or a size class.

TRBV25-1	-	TRBJ1-1	TRBD1	CASSVAGTANTEAFF	TGTGCCAGCAGTGTCGCCGGGACAGCGAACACTGAAGCTTTCTTT
TRBV29-1	-	TRBJ2-1	TRBD1	CSAIGDRANNEQFF	TGCAGCGCAATAGGGGACAGGGCGAACAATGAGCAGTTCTTC
TRBV18	-	TRBJ2-2	-	CASTPSGLNTGELFF	TGTGCCAGTACACCGTCGGGGCTGAACACCGGGGAGCTGTTTTTT
TRBV10-3	-	TRBJ1-5	-	CAISDGAGNNQPQHF	TGTGCCATCAGTGACGGTGCGGGGAACAATCAGCCCCAGCATTTT
TRBV10-3	-	TRBJ1-2	-	CAISDGAGDYGYTF	TGTGCCATCAGCGACGGGGCTGGGGACTATGGCTACACCTTC
TRBV7-2	-	TRBJ2-7	TRBD2	CASSFGASGRAGEQYF	TGTGCCAGCAGCTTTGGGGCTAGCGGGAGGGCCGGGGAGCAGTACTTC
TRBV11-3	-	TRBJ2-3	-	CASSLGRLSSTQYF	TGTGCCAGCAGCTTAGGACGGCTGTCAAGTACGCAGTATTTT
TRBV18	-	TRBJ2-3	-	CASSPSRGGGRADTQYF	TGTGCCAGCTCACCCTCTCGAGGGGGGGGCAGGGCAGATACGCAGTATTTT
TRBV5-8	-	TRBJ1-2	-	CASSHTQDWLRGGGYTF	TGTGCCAGCAGCCACACACAAGATTGGTTGAGGGGTGGAGGCTACACCTTC
TRBV11-2	-	TRBJ2-1	-	CASSYGRSSYNEQFF	TGTGCCAGCAGCTACGGAAGAAGCTCCTACAATGAGCAGTTCTTC
TRBV18	-	TRBJ2-6	TRBD1	CASSPGQGSPGANVLTF	TGTGCCAGCTCACCGGGACAGGGGTCCCCTGGGGCCAACGTCCTGACTTTC
TRBV4-1	-	TRBJ2-6	-	CASSQERGTGANVLTF	TGCGCCAGCAGCCAAGAGAGGGGTACGGGGGCCAACGTCCTGACTTTC
TRBV30	-	TRBJ2-2	-	CAWSKAGNTGELFF	TGTGCCTGGAGTAAGGCAGGGAACACCGGGGAGCTGTTTTTT
TRBV2	-	TRBJ1-2	-	CASDRTQGIYGYTF	TGTGCCAGCGACAGGACTCAGGGCATCTATGGCTACACCTTC
TRBV27	few	TRBJ2-7	TRBD2	CASTILGLAGSEQYF	TGTGCCAGCACCATCCTGGGACTAGCGGGGTCCGAGCAGTACTTC
TRBV7-2	once	TRBJ2-3	TRBD2	CASSPGRDTQYF	TGTGCCAGCAGCCCCGGGAGGGATACGCAGTATTTT
TRBV7-9	-	TRBJ2-1	TRBD2	CASSSPQISGISSYNEQFF	TGTGCCAGCAGCTCTCCCCAGATAAGCGGGATAAGCTCCTACAATGAGCAGTTCTTC
TRBV18	few	TRBJ1-2	-	CASSLSDSRYTF	TGTGCCAGCTCACTTTCGGACAGCCGCTACACCTTC
TRBV10-3	-	TRBJ2-2	TRBD2	CAISTSGRERTGELFF	TGTGCCATCAGTACTAGCGGGAGGGAAAGAACCGGGGAGCTGTTTTTT
TRBV6-6	-	TRBJ1-4	-	CASTTGREKLFF	TGTGCCAGCACGACGGGGAGGGAAAAACTGTTTTTT
TRBV9	once	TRBJ2-2	-	CASTEQHTGELFF	TGTGCCAGCACCGAACAGCACACCGGGGAGCTGTTTTTT
TRBV11-2	-	TRBJ2-1	-	CASSLDPGPYNEQFF	TGTGCCAGCAGCTTAGATCCGGGACCCTACAATGAGCAGTTCTTC
TRBV6-5	-	TRBJ1-2	TRBD1	CASSYEDRVGGYTF	TGTGCCAGCAGTTACGAGGACAGGGTGGGGGGCTACACCTTC
TRBV7-8	-	TRBJ1-1	-	CASTKEVSNTEAFF	TGTGCCAGCACCAAGGAAGTATCGAACACTGAAGCTTTCTTT
TRBV5-6	-	TRBJ1-2	TRBD1	CASSFRGGNYGYTF	TGTGCCAGCAGCTTCAGGGGGGGAAACTATGGCTACACCTTC
TRBV11-3	-	TRBJ2-2	-	CASSPSGGDTGELFF	TGTGCCAGCAGCCCCTCCGGAGGGGACACCGGGGAGCTGTTTTTT
TRBV7-8	-	TRBJ2-7	TRBD2	CASSSTTSGSSYEQYF	TGTGCCAGCAGCTCGACGACTAGCGGGAGCTCCTACGAGCAGTACTTC
TRBV9	-	TRBJ2-1	-	CASSVGVGSYNEQFF	TGTGCCAGCAGCGTAGGTGTGGGCAGCTACAATGAGCAGTTCTTC
TRBV6-1	-	TRBJ1-5	-	CASSVPHNNQPQHF	TGTGCCAGCAGTGTACCACACAACAATCAGCCCCAGCATTTT
TRBV5-1	-	TRBJ2-2	TRBD1	CASSFTTGGFAGELFF	TGCGCCAGCAGCTTTACTACAGGGGGCTTCGCCGGGGAGCTGTTTTTT
TRBV5-6	-	TRBJ1-1	-	CASRAGMNTEAFF	TGTGCCAGCAGGGCCGGGATGAACACTGAAGCTTTCTTT
TRBV19	-	TRBJ1-6	-	CASSGARQGSSSYNSPLHF	TGTGCCAGTAGTGGGGCTCGGCAGGGGTCGAGCTCCTATAATTCACCCCTCCACTTT
TRBV9	-	TRBJ2-1	TRBD2	CASSVLAGGYEQFF	TGTGCCAGCAGCGTACTAGCGGGGGGATATGAGCAGTTCTTC
TRBV28	once	TRBJ2-1	TRBD1	CASSLVGGDSYNEQFF	TGTGCCAGCAGTTTAGTAGGGGGCGATTCCTACAATGAGCAGTTCTTC
TRBV28	-	TRBJ2-3	-	CASTGNWYTDTQYF	TGTGCCAGCACAGGAAATTGGTACACAGATACGCAGTATTTT
TRBV5-6	-	TRBJ1-3	-	CASSLAGRGGDTIYF	TGTGCCAGCAGCTTGGCCGGCAGGGGCGGAGACACCATATATTTT
TRBV14	few	TRBJ1-3	TRBD1	CASSSRAGGYSGNTIYF	TGTGCCAGCAGCTCACGAGCAGGGGGTTATTCTGGAAACACCATATATTTT
TRBV7-2	-	TRBJ2-3	-	CASTVPGNVGTDTQYF	TGTGCCAGCACCGTTCCGGGTAATGTCGGCACAGATACGCAGTATTTT
TRBV5-8	-	TRBJ1-3	TRBD1	CASSFMGTGGNTIYF	TGTGCCAGCAGCTTCATGGGGACAGGGGGAAACACCATATATTTT
TRBV19	-	TRBJ2-1	-	CASSIGLAGYNEQFF	TGTGCCAGTAGTATAGGGCTAGCTGGATACAATGAGCAGTTCTTC
TRBV4-3	-	TRBJ2-2	-	CASSQWGFAGELFF	TGCGCCAGCAGCCAATGGGGGTTCGCCGGGGAGCTGTTTTTT
TRBV2	-	TRBJ1-6	-	CASSPGQPRNSPLHF	TGTGCCAGCAGTCCCGGACAGCCTAGAAATTCACCCCTCCACTTT
TRBV18	-	TRBJ2-2	-	CASSPPGASGELFF	TGTGCCAGCTCTCCCCCGGGGGCTTCCGGGGAGCTGTTTTTT
TRBV30	-	TRBJ2-5	-	CASGNQETQYF	TGTGCCTCCGGTAACCAAGAGACCCAGTACTTC
TRBV7-9	-	TRBJ2-5	-	CASSLDSVQETQYF	TGTGCCAGCAGCTTAGATTCTGTCCAAGAGACCCAGTACTTC
TRBV5-1	-	TRBJ2-7	-	CASSWGAVGYEQYF	TGCGCCAGCAGCTGGGGGGCGGTGGGCTACGAGCAGTACTTC
TRBV5-4	-	TRBJ1-1	TRBD1	CASTWDRAKGEAFF	TGTGCCAGCACCTGGGACAGGGCGAAGGGTGAAGCTTTCTTT
TRBV7-8	-	TRBJ2-7	TRBD1	CASSLANRGYLSYEQYF	TGTGCCAGCAGCTTAGCGAACAGGGGGTACCTTAGCTACGAGCAGTACTTC
TRBV30	few	TRBJ1-5	-	CAWSVGGSQPQHF	TGTGCCTGGAGTGTAGGAGGCAGTCAGCCCCAGCATTTT
TRBV27	-	TRBJ1-2	-	CASSLDRDYGYTF	TGTGCCAGCAGTTTAGACAGAGACTATGGCTACACCTTC
TRBV30	-	TRBJ2-5	-	CAWSTAVRRGTQYF	TGTGCCTGGAGTACAGCGGTCCGGAGGGGGACCCAGTACTTC
TRBV4-1	-	TRBJ1-4	TRBD1	CASSPKQGEEEKLFF	TGCGCCAGCAGCCCCAAACAGGGGGAGGAGGAAAAACTGTTTTTT
TRBV30	once	TRBJ2-5	TRBD2	CAWSHPSSGFQETQYF	TGTGCCTGGAGCCACCCGTCTAGCGGATTTCAAGAGACCCAGTACTTC